Listed here is a single TCR beta chain. Its antigen is as yet unknown. These data come from a study of shared clonotypes between healthy human individuals. Study-level information: Every donor yielded three CD4 naive, three CD4 memory, two CD8 naive and one CD8 memory plate.

General study findings and limits: Only blood was sampled; tissue repertoires likely differ. Approximately 4.5% was the fraction of naive CD4 clonotypes found shared across several donors.

As defined, naive CD8 cells were CD45RO-negative and positively selected for CCR7, with terminally differentiated effector memory CD45RA+ cells excluded. Assay: immunoSEQ multiplex PCR; the TCRdb copy retains only in-frame clones and omits some. The sample consists of 550,000 to 750,000 clones, over 95% of them appearing once. CDR1 MNHNS and CDR2 SASEGT come from the germline V gene. Trimming removed 8 bases at V and 0 bases at J, with 13 bases between. CDR3 length: 14 residues. The sequence derives from a woman aged 25-40 years in good health. The chain carries TRBV6-1 and TRBJ2-5; D is perhaps TRBD2 (6 bases). The sample comprised naive CD8+ T cells sorted from blood. The CDR3 bases are TGTGCCAGCTCCGGGGGACTTCACCAAGAGACCCAGTACTTC. Its translation is CASSGGLHQETQYF.